This T cell receptor beta chain is drawn from a study of cytomegalovirus exposure and HLA in healthy donors. Study information: A previous analysis identified 95 million to 120 million unique TCR beta sequences derived from approximately 190 million T cells. Findings and limits, study-wide: The study assumed roughly uniform donor sequencing depth for presence/absence analyses. Exclusion applied to some V segments, including TRBV6-2 and TRBV6-3, as they were indistinguishable. Most TCR sequences were seen very rarely across donors, but some public TCRs occurred in many.

Note on this clone: What it binds is not known.

Primers: 60 Vbeta forward and 13 Jbeta reverse. The protocol was immunoSEQ multiplex PCR, while the TCRdb copy is restricted to in-frame clones and leaves out a portion. The sample includes about 140,000 clones, roughly four fifths seen only once; the top ten take around 8.8%. Looked up from germline, CDR1 is MDHEN and CDR2 is SYDVKM. The ends were cut back, 6 bases at V and 1 base at J, with 15 bases in the middle. This CDR3 comprises 15 residues. Sequenced sample: PBMCs. This receptor was obtained from a woman aged 60-75 years in good health and CMV-seropositive. The V and J genes are TRBV28 and TRBJ1-1; no firm D call. The chain's CDR3 is CASSPHEAANTEAFF. The CDR3 coding sequence is TGTGCCAGCAGCCCTCACGAGGCAGCGAACACTGAAGCTTTCTTT.